The clone carrying this TCR beta chain was counted only a few times. Germline-derived CDR1 and CDR2 are SGHAT and FQNNGV. The trim removed 5 bases at V and 0 bases at J, leaving 18 bases unmatched. This CDR3 spans 21 amino acids. The sample is drawn from a study of T-cell reconstitution after alpha-beta-depleted transplantation in children. During its preparation, the TCRbeta library received unique molecular identifiers. In TCRdb, the PCR reads were re-called with MiXCR into one record per CDR3 protein. The profile shows tens of thousands of distinct CDR3 sequences, about 14% of them singletons. Here the sequenced sample was PBMCs, mostly from graft donor cells, taken 180 days after TCRalphabeta/CD19-depleted stem cell transplant. The sequence was collected from a male patient aged 2 to 9 who had a stem cell transplant for acute lymphoblastic leukemia, so the T cells may come from the graft donor. This rearrangement joins TRBV11-2 to TRBJ2-4, with 11 positions matching TRBD1. The chain's CDR3 is CASSLRSPGQGGSIAKNIQYF. In DNA, the CDR3 is TGTGCCAGCAGCCTGAGGTCCCCGGGACAGGGGGGGTCGATAGCCAAAAACATTCAGTACTTC.